The clone carrying this T cell receptor beta chain was seen once. Source study methods: Scientists estimated how many nucleated cells there were by amplifying reference gene primers. Sequencing used immunoSEQ multiplex PCR; TCRdb keeps in-frame clones, though not all of them. From that table come the V and J calls and clone size; the DNA was used to work out D and trimming. The sample lists 210,000 or so clones, 80% to 90% seen once, with roughly 4.1% in the top ten. This entry belongs to a study of blood T cell repertoires in COVID-19. Looking at the study overall: The samples span acute and convalescent COVID-19 from the United States, Italy and Spain. T cells, B-cell-depleted T cells, or PBMCs provided the cDNA or gDNA that served as material.

V was shortened by 4 bases and J by 6 bases, with 9 bases between the two germline ends. CDR1 is ENHRY, CDR2 SYGVKD, per germline. The CDR3 covers 12 residues. The sequence derives from a man aged 50 to 60 with acute or convalescent COVID-19. The chain recombines TRBV10-3 with TRBJ1-2; maybe TRBD1 (5 bases). The sequencing sample was made of peripheral blood. The CDR3 sequence: CAISGGGDGYTF. The CDR3, as DNA: TGTGCCATCAGTGGGGGAGGGGATGGCTACACCTTC.